These T cell receptor beta chains were read from a single sample in a study of blood T cells in healthy people across ages. In TCRdb, the 5' RACE reads were re-called with MiXCR into one record per CDR3 protein. This sample has 580,000 or so distinct CDR3 sequences, with roughly 48% found just once. The sequenced sample was blood. Receptor source: a man aged 80 or over in good health. Both conserved end residues are part of each CDR3. Fields, in order: clone size, J gene, D gene, V gene, CDR3 protein, CDR3 DNA. The D gene is left open where the match is weak. Not all rows give a size; the values are once, few, many and, for expanded clones, a class.

few | TRBJ2-7 | . | TRBV20-1 | CSARMMRGSIRSSYEQYF | TGCAGTGCTAGAATGATGCGAGGAAGTATAAGAAGCTCCTACGAGCAGTACTTC
. | TRBJ1-4 | . | TRBV20-1 | CSARPGLTNEKLFF | TGCAGTGCTAGACCGGGGCTGACTAATGAAAAACTGTTTTTT
. | TRBJ2-3 | . | TRBV10-2 | CAGSEGRGTDTQYF | TGCGCCGGCAGTGAGGGCAGGGGTACAGATACGCAGTATTTT
. | TRBJ2-1 | . | TRBV4-1 | CASSQGGLYNEQFF | TGCGCCAGCAGCCAGGGCGGACTTTACAATGAGCAGTTCTTC
. | TRBJ2-5 | . | TRBV28 | CASSPPGQPGETQYF | TGTGCCAGCAGTCCCCCTGGACAGCCCGGGGAGACCCAGTACTTC
. | TRBJ1-2 | . | TRBV12-3/TRBV12-4 | CALMQGLGGYTF | TGTGCCCTAATGCAGGGATTGGGGGGCTACACCTTC
few | TRBJ2-7 | . | TRBV7-2 | CASSATPVPEQYF | TGTGCCAGCAGCGCTACGCCGGTCCCCGAGCAGTACTTC
. | TRBJ2-5 | TRBD1 | TRBV25-1 | CASSERHPTGGPQETQYF | TGTGCCAGCAGTGAGCGCCACCCGACAGGGGGCCCACAAGAGACCCAGTACTTC
. | TRBJ1-1 | . | TRBV7-8 | CASSLRGFREAFF | TGTGCCAGCAGCTTGAGGGGGTTCCGCGAAGCTTTCTTT
many | TRBJ2-4 | TRBD1 | TRBV29-1 | CSPQGAGEWHIQYF | TGCAGCCCGCAGGGGGCCGGCGAATGGCACATTCAGTACTTC
many | TRBJ2-1 | . | TRBV5-1 | CASSLEAGSSYNEQFF | TGCGCCAGCAGCTTGGAGGCAGGGAGCTCCTACAATGAGCAGTTCTTC
. | TRBJ2-2 | TRBD2 | TRBV25-1 | CASSELAGDTGELFF | TGTGCCAGCAGTGAACTAGCGGGAGACACCGGGGAGCTGTTTTTT
few | TRBJ2-3 | TRBD2 | TRBV7-2 | CASSLVAGPSTDTQYF | TGTGCCAGCAGCTTAGTAGCGGGACCTAGCACAGATACGCAGTATTTT
. | TRBJ2-3 | . | TRBV7-2 | CASQPLRRSYSTDTQYF | TGTGCCAGCCAACCCCTGAGGCGGAGTTATAGCACAGATACGCAGTATTTT
. | TRBJ2-3 | . | TRBV4-3 | CASSQDGGPDTQYF | TGCGCCAGCAGCCAAGACGGCGGGCCAGATACGCAGTATTTT
few | TRBJ2-7 | . | TRBV2 | CASSSGPTYEQYF | TGTGCCAGCAGTAGCGGGCCAACCTACGAGCAGTACTTC
many | TRBJ2-5 | . | TRBV6-5 | CAGRGQTVQETQYF | TGTGCCGGCAGAGGACAGACCGTCCAAGAGACCCAGTACTTC
few | TRBJ2-7 | . | TRBV20-1 | CSAVRTYEQYF | TGCAGTGCGGTCCGGACCTACGAGCAGTACTTC
. | TRBJ2-7 | TRBD1 | TRBV11-2 | CASGAGTGAYEQYF | TGTGCCAGCGGAGCCGGGACAGGGGCCTACGAGCAGTACTTC
. | TRBJ2-1 | TRBD2 | TRBV5-6 | CASKGLVNYNEQFF | TGTGCCAGTAAGGGACTAGTGAACTACAATGAGCAGTTCTTC
. | TRBJ1-5 | . | TRBV4-2 | CASSRDYNQPQHF | TGTGCCAGCAGTCGCGATTATAATCAGCCCCAGCATTTT
few | TRBJ2-3 | TRBD2 | TRBV4-3 | CASSPSGPGGDTQYF | TGCGCCAGCAGCCCTTCGGGCCCGGGGGGAGATACGCAGTATTTT
. | TRBJ2-3 | . | TRBV29-1 | CSVDGWESTDTQYF | TGCAGCGTTGACGGGTGGGAAAGCACAGATACGCAGTATTTT
. | TRBJ2-7 | TRBD1 | TRBV6-2/TRBV6-3 | CASSYSSILGQGNEQYF | TGTGCCAGCAGTTACTCTTCAATTCTCGGACAGGGCAACGAGCAGTACTTC
. | TRBJ2-7 | . | TRBV3-1 | CASSQDFASEQYF | TGTGCCAGCAGCCAAGACTTTGCGTCCGAGCAGTACTTC
. | TRBJ2-7 | TRBD1 | TRBV20-1 | CSAKRTGFSYEQYF | TGCAGTGCTAAAAGGACAGGGTTCTCCTACGAGCAGTACTTC
. | TRBJ1-1 | . | TRBV29-1 | CSVSLVNTEAFF | TGCAGCGTCTCACTGGTGAACACTGAAGCTTTCTTT
few | TRBJ2-7 | . | TRBV29-1 | CSVEGFQGRSYEQYF | TGCAGCGTTGAAGGGTTCCAGGGGCGATCCTACGAGCAGTACTTC
. | TRBJ2-1 | TRBD2 | TRBV7-3 | CASSLMPSSGEQFF | TGTGCCAGCAGCTTAATGCCATCTAGCGGTGAGCAGTTCTTC